The 12 T cell receptor beta chains presented below share a single source sample, sequenced in a study of T cells in Graves' hyperthyroidism and ophthalmopathy. Amplified TCR beta CDR3 regions came from RNA transcripts. The HTBI primer set served for first-round RT-PCR of the TCR CDR3. TCRdb passed the multiplex PCR reads through MiXCR, listing each CDR3 protein once. The table records approximately 380,000 distinct CDR3 sequences, roughly 20% of them present only once. Sequenced sample: blood. Receptors were obtained from a man younger than 35 with Graves' ophthalmopathy.

This clonotype was counted a few times. This chain uses TRBV6-1 with TRBJ1-2; D might be TRBD1 (5 bases). The CDR3 runs to 13 residues. CDR1 and CDR2 (germline): MNHNS, SASEGT. Trimming cost V 9 bases and J 4 bases, with 15 bases left between them. The CDR3 DNA reads as TGTGCCAGTCTCGATGGGGGTAGCTATGGCTACACCTTC. Translating gives CASLDGGSYGYTF.

The chain uses TRBV9 and TRBJ1-2, with a weak D call TRBD1 (5 bases). V dropped 5 bases and J dropped 2 bases, with 16 bases sitting between them. The CDR3 is 15 amino acids. CDR1 and CDR2 from the germline V gene are SGDLS and YYNGEE. The CDR3 coding sequence is TGTGCCAGCAGATCACGGGACTTGGGAAACTATGGCTACACCTTC. Translating it yields CASRSRDLGNYGYTF.

As concerns this clonotype: This sequence may be a read error, since a much larger clone differs from it by one base. This chain joins TRBV7-9 and TRBJ1-2, with D hard to call. Germline V CDR1 and CDR2: SEHNR, FQNEAQ (reference sequence). CDR3 length equals 12 residues. CDR3 nucleotide sequence: TGTACCAGCGGCGACCCAACGGTTGGCTACACCTTC. Translated: CTSGDPTVGYTF.

The table lists this clonotype with many counts. This chain joins TRBV6-1 and TRBJ1-1; D is possibly TRBD1 (5 bases). CDR1 is MNHNS, CDR2 SASEGT, per germline. CDR3 length: 14 residues. V lost 4 bases and J lost 0, with 9 bases in between. CDR3: CASSVGLLNTEAFF. The DNA of the CDR3 is TGTGCCAGCAGTGTGGGGCTGTTGAACACTGAAGCTTTCTTT.

In this sample, this clonotype turned up many times. The rearrangement links TRBV12-3 or TRBV12-4 to TRBJ1-1, with D possibly matching TRBD1 (5 bases). This CDR3 is 14 amino acids long. V lost 3 bases, J lost 1 base, and 9 bases lay in between. CDR3 amino acids: CASSLLQGNTEAFF. The CDR3 DNA follows: TGTGCCAGCAGTTTGCTTCAGGGGAACACTGAAGCTTTCTTT.

This clonotype appeared many times. The chain recombines TRBV12-3 or TRBV12-4 with TRBJ1-1, with TRBD1 identical over 10 bases. This CDR3 region has 14 residues. V dropped 5 bases and J dropped 4; count of bases not matched to a gene: 4. DNA for the CDR3: TGTGCCAGCAGTCGACAGGGGGCTGGCACTGAAGCTTTCTTT. Its protein product is CASSRQGAGTEAFF.

This clonotype was recorded at least ten times. This rearrangement joins TRBV7-8 to TRBJ1-1, with D possibly TRBD1 on 6 matching bases. CDR1 is SGHVS, CDR2 FQNEAQ, per germline. Trimming stripped 5 bases from V and 3 bases from J, with 16 bases between. The CDR3 has 15 residues. This CDR3 reads CASSPDRGRDTEAFF. CDR3 sequence (DNA): TGTGCCAGCAGCCCCGATCGGGGGCGAGACACTGAAGCTTTCTTT.

The V call is TRBV18, the J call TRBJ1-5; D is undetermined. CDR1 is KGHSH, CDR2 LQKENI, per germline. Trimming removed 3 bases from V and 5 bases from J, with 14 bases in between. This CDR3 is built from 15 residues. Here the CDR3 reads CASSPGAGRDQPQHF. Written as DNA, the CDR3 is TGTGCCAGCTCACCCGGTGCCGGGCGGGATCAGCCCCAGCATTTT.

In this sample, this clonotype turned up a few times. This chain links TRBV6-1 with TRBJ2-7; TRBD1 aligns across 12 bases. The germline V gene encodes CDR1 MNHNS and CDR2 SASEGT. The V and J ends lost 5 bases and 7 bases, in that order; junction bases with no gene match: 6. The CDR3 is 14 residues long. The DNA for the CDR3 is TGTGCCAGCAGTTGGGACAGGGGGCCCGGGGAGCAGTACTTC. Residues: CASSWDRGPGEQYF.

This clonotype was seen at least ten times. The rearrangement joins TRBV11-2 to TRBJ2-1; D may be TRBD1 (5 bases). The V end was cut by 1 base, the J end by 3 bases, with 10 bases between. The CDR3 is 15 residues long. Germline CDR1 SGHAT, CDR2 FQNNGV. The CDR3, as DNA: TGTGCCAGCAGCTTAGTGCAGGGTGGCTACAATGAGCAGTTCTTC. Its translation is CASSLVQGGYNEQFF.

This clonotype came up many times. The rearrangement joins TRBV7-3 to TRBJ2-1, with a tentative D call TRBD1 (6 bases). The germline CDR1 and CDR2 sequences are SGHTA and FQGTGA. There are 15 residues in the CDR3. Trimming removed 5 bases at V and 8 bases at J, with 19 bases between. CDR3 in DNA: TGTGCCAGCAGCCACGCAACAGGGTTGCGGGATGAGCAGTTCTTC. Its protein product is CASSHATGLRDEQFF.

This clonotype was observed at least ten times. The CDR3 sequence: CASSLEWDRGNEQFF. CDR3 sequence (DNA): TGCGCCAGCAGCTTGGAATGGGACAGGGGAAATGAGCAGTTCTTC. The gene calls are TRBV5-1 and TRBJ2-1, with 10 bases identical to TRBD1. The CDR3 is 15 amino acids. Germline trimming cut 0 bases from V and 7 bases from J; bases unmatched to any gene: 4. Per the germline V gene, CDR1 is SGHRS and CDR2 is YFSETQ.